This is a list of T cell receptor beta chains from one sample in a study of T cell responses to AZD1222 COVID-19 vaccine. Data came from immunoSEQ multiplex PCR; TCRdb stores just in-frame clones and leaves some out. The data contain around 150,000 clones, approximately 90% of them seen just once; the ten biggest clones take up roughly 1.2%. The specimen comprised peripheral blood, sampled 28 days after the second AZD1222 dose. The origin of the receptors is an adult who received the AZD1222 COVID-19 vaccine. Each CDR3 is given with its conserved first and last residue. D genes are given only for firm matches. Where a row states a size, it is once, few, many or the class of an expanded clone; other rows omit it.

DNA: TGTGCCAGCAGGTTTGATTACAATGAGCAGTTCTTC
CDR3: CASRFDYNEQFF
D: NA
V: TRBV7-9
J: TRBJ2-1
size: NA

DNA: TGCGCCAGCAGCTTGGACAGGCTATCTGGGGCCAACGTCCTGACTTTC
CDR3: CASSLDRLSGANVLTF
D: NA
V: TRBV5-1
J: TRBJ2-6
size: NA

DNA: TGTGCCAGCTCCTCCCGGGACAGGCGGTTTAATCAGCCCCAGCATTTT
CDR3: CASSSRDRRFNQPQHF
D: TRBD1
V: TRBV18
J: TRBJ1-5
size: NA

DNA: TGTGCCAGCAGTCCCGCAAGGCGGGGGATGGGCGATCAGCCCCAGCATTTT
CDR3: CASSPARRGMGDQPQHF
D: NA
V: TRBV27
J: TRBJ1-5
size: NA

DNA: TGCGCCAGCAGCGGCGGACAGGGGGTCAATTCACCCCTCCACTTT
CDR3: CASSGGQGVNSPLHF
D: TRBD1
V: TRBV5-1
J: TRBJ1-6
size: NA

DNA: TGTGCCAGCAGCTTGTCGGGAACTGATTACAATGAGCAGTTCTTC
CDR3: CASSLSGTDYNEQFF
D: NA
V: TRBV7-3
J: TRBJ2-1
size: NA

DNA: TGTGCCATCAGCGGACACGGGGCATGGGATACGCAGTATTTT
CDR3: CAISGHGAWDTQYF
D: NA
V: TRBV10-3
J: TRBJ2-3
size: NA

DNA: TGCAGTGCCGGTCGGGGCGCTGGCTACACCTTC
CDR3: CSAGRGAGYTF
D: NA
V: TRBV20-1
J: TRBJ1-2
size: NA

DNA: TGTGCCAGCGGCGCAGGCCCATTACACGAGCAGTACTTC
CDR3: CASGAGPLHEQYF
D: NA
V: TRBV5-6
J: TRBJ2-7
size: NA

DNA: TGTGCCAGCTCACCGGCGGACAGGGCACACTACGAGCAGTACTTC
CDR3: CASSPADRAHYEQYF
D: TRBD1
V: TRBV18
J: TRBJ2-7
size: NA

DNA: TGTGCCAGCAGCCAAGATGTAGCGGGGGGGTACTACACTGAAGCTTTCTTT
CDR3: CASSQDVAGGYYTEAFF
D: NA
V: TRBV3-1/TRBV3-2
J: TRBJ1-1
size: few

DNA: TGTGCCAGCAGCCGGACGGGAAGCAATCAGCCCCAGCATTTT
CDR3: CASSRTGSNQPQHF
D: NA
V: TRBV7-9
J: TRBJ1-5
size: NA

DNA: TGTGCCAGCAGTTACAGCCCCAGGAACACTGAAGCTTTCTTT
CDR3: CASSYSPRNTEAFF
D: NA
V: TRBV27
J: TRBJ1-1
size: NA

DNA: TGTGCCAGCAGTTACGGCGGGACAGGGGGCGCATTCTATGGCTACACCTTC
CDR3: CASSYGGTGGAFYGYTF
D: TRBD1
V: TRBV6-2/TRBV6-3
J: TRBJ1-2
size: NA

DNA: TGTGCCAGCAGCTTAGTAGGTCAGGGAGGGTCCTACGAGCAGTACTTC
CDR3: CASSLVGQGGSYEQYF
D: TRBD2
V: TRBV7-9
J: TRBJ2-7
size: NA

DNA: TGCGCCAGCAGCCAAGAGTCAGTCCAGGGGAATTCACCCCTCCACTTT
CDR3: CASSQESVQGNSPLHF
D: NA
V: TRBV4-1
J: TRBJ1-6
size: NA

DNA: TGTGCCAGCAGCCGAGTGACTAGCACAGATACGCAGTATTTT
CDR3: CASSRVTSTDTQYF
D: NA
V: TRBV9
J: TRBJ2-3
size: NA

DNA: TGCGCCAGCAGCCAAGTGCAGACCACATCCTACTCCTTCTCTGGAAACACCATATATTTT
CDR3: CASSQVQTTSYSFSGNTIYF
D: NA
V: TRBV4-3
J: TRBJ1-3
size: NA

DNA: TGTGCCAGCACCTTCGGAGGGGGCAATTCACCCCTCCACTTT
CDR3: CASTFGGGNSPLHF
D: TRBD1
V: TRBV6-5
J: TRBJ1-6
size: few

DNA: TGCAGTGCTAGTGCGCGACAGGGGATATCCTACGAGCAGTACTTC
CDR3: CSASARQGISYEQYF
D: TRBD1
V: TRBV20-1
J: TRBJ2-7
size: once

DNA: TGCGCCAGCAGCCAAGATTTCTCAGCGAACTCTGGAAACACCATATATTTT
CDR3: CASSQDFSANSGNTIYF
D: NA
V: TRBV4-1
J: TRBJ1-3
size: NA

DNA: TGTGCCAGCAGCTTTACTGAACCAGGGGCTGAAGCTTTCTTT
CDR3: CASSFTEPGAEAFF
D: NA
V: TRBV7-3
J: TRBJ1-1
size: NA

DNA: TGCGCCAGCAGCTCCTCAGGCTCTGGAAACACCATATATTTT
CDR3: CASSSSGSGNTIYF
D: NA
V: TRBV5-1
J: TRBJ1-3
size: NA

DNA: TGTGCCAGCAGTAATCCGGGACAGGGGAGGACCGGGGAGCTGTTTTTT
CDR3: CASSNPGQGRTGELFF
D: TRBD1
V: TRBV6-2/TRBV6-3
J: TRBJ2-2
size: NA

DNA: TGTGCCAGCAGCCTCGCGTACGCCGGGGAGCTGTTTTTT
CDR3: CASSLAYAGELFF
D: NA
V: TRBV7-3
J: TRBJ2-2
size: NA

DNA: TGTGCCAGCAGTTACTCTTGGCAGTCCCACGAGCAGTACTTC
CDR3: CASSYSWQSHEQYF
D: NA
V: TRBV6-2/TRBV6-3
J: TRBJ2-7
size: NA